This T cell receptor (beta chain) was retrieved from a study of blood T cell repertoires in COVID-19. At the level of the study: From T cells, B-cell-depleted T cells, or PBMCs came the material, which was cDNA or gDNA.

Per the original data handling: Reference gene primers were amplified, and this amplification served to estimate nucleated cell counts. TCRdb keeps only in-frame clones here, not all; method: immunoSEQ multiplex PCR. That table is the source of V, J and clone size, and D and trimming were worked out from the DNA. The data show 160,000 or so clones, around 79% seen once. The CDR3 is made up of 15 amino acids. Looked up from germline, CDR1 is LGHNA and CDR2 is YNFKEQ. The V and J ends lost 4 bases and 7 bases, in that order; junction bases with no gene match: 6. The material sequenced was peripheral blood. The chain uses TRBV4-2 and TRBJ1-6, with 8 bases lining up with TRBD1. This receptor was identified in a woman aged 60-75 years with COVID-19, enrolled during active disease. CDR3 in DNA: TGTGCCAGCAGCCGATCGACAGGGGACAATTCACCCCTCCACTTT. Encoded protein: CASSRSTGDNSPLHF.